One and the same sample provided the 13 T cell receptor beta chains below, sequenced in a study of Graves' ophthalmopathy and Graves' hyperthyroidism. Amplified material comprised TCR beta CDR3 regions derived from RNA transcripts. HTBI primers were used in a first-round RT-PCR, which preceded a second-round multiplex PCR. TCRdb called the multiplex PCR reads again in MiXCR, with one record for every CDR3 protein. The sample holds a few hundred thousand distinct CDR3 sequences, 15% seen once. Sequencing was done on a sample of peripheral blood. Every receptor here comes from a woman under 30 with stable Graves' hyperthyroidism.

This clonotype has a count of ten or more. V and J are TRBV6-5 and TRBJ2-7; possible D gene TRBD1, 6 bases. The germline V gene encodes CDR1 MNHEY and CDR2 SVGAGI. The V end lost 5 bases, the J end lost 3 bases, and 11 bases lay between the germline ends. The length of the CDR3 is 13 residues. Here the CDR3 reads CASSRGIDYEQYF. The CDR3 nucleotides read TGTGCCAGCAGTAGGGGGATAGACTACGAGCAGTACTTC.

This clonotype was found many times. This rearrangement joins TRBV3-1 to TRBJ2-5, with D hard to call. V was clipped by 3 bases and J by 0 bases, with 8 bases between them. The CDR3 spans 14 residues. CDR1 and CDR2 (germline): LGHDT, YNNKEL (reference sequence). CDR3 residues: CASSQRTNQETQYF. The CDR3 nucleotides read TGTGCCAGCAGCCAGCGCACTAACCAAGAGACCCAGTACTTC.

This rearrangement joins TRBV10-3 to TRBJ1-2; the match to TRBD1 covers 11 bases. This CDR3 has 15 amino acids. Germline values: CDR1 ENHRY, CDR2 SYGVKD. V was clipped by 4 bases and J by 3 bases; unmatched bases: 4. Here the CDR3 reads CAISVQGQGDYGYTF. As DNA, the CDR3 is TGTGCCATCAGTGTTCAGGGACAGGGGGACTATGGCTACACCTTC.

Ten or more counts support this clonotype. In DNA, the CDR3 is TGTGCCAGCAGTGAATCTGGCCAGGCCAGTAGTGCCGGGGAGCTGTTTTTT. It codes for CASSESGQASSAGELFF. This chain uses TRBV25-1 with TRBJ2-2; no clear D gene. The CDR3 is 17 residues long. The V gene lost 1 base and the J gene lost 6 bases, with 18 bases spanning the gap. Germline CDR1 is MGHDK and CDR2 is SYGVNS.

This clonotype occurred a few times. This chain links TRBV15 with TRBJ1-1; 9 nucleotides line up with TRBD1. The germline V gene encodes CDR1 LNHNV and CDR2 YYDKDF (reference sequence). The CDR3 totals 16 residues. V shed 1 base, J shed 5 bases, and the junction held 8 bases outside the gene matches. The CDR3 is CATSRGGGQGGTEAFF. CDR3 sequence (DNA): TGTGCCACCAGCAGAGGAGGGGGACAGGGAGGAACTGAAGCTTTCTTT.

This clonotype occurred many times. The V gene is TRBV6-4, the J gene TRBJ2-3, with a possible D match to TRBD1 (6 bases). The length of the CDR3 is 15 residues. Germline assignment: CDR1 MRHNA and CDR2 SNTAGT. The V end was cut by 5 bases, the J end by 6 bases, with 18 bases between. CDR3 sequence (DNA): TGTGCCAGCAGTCCTAGAGGGGGTTTTCTGGATACGCAGTATTTT. Its translation: CASSPRGGFLDTQYF.

The chain joins TRBV3-1 to TRBJ1-2; D is uncertain. V was cut by 2 bases and J by 4 bases, with 11 bases left in between. The germline gives CDR1 LGHDT, CDR2 YNNKEL (reference sequence). CDR3 length: 14 amino acids. The CDR3 sequence is CASSQTEPVYGYTF. The CDR3 bases are TGTGCCAGCAGCCAAACCGAGCCCGTCTATGGCTACACCTTC. Looking up the rest from reference TRBV3-1 and TRBJ1-2 gives the full variable domain: DTAVSQTPKYLVTQMGNDKSIKCEQNLGHDTMYWYKQDSKKFLKIMFSYNNKELIINETVPNRFSPKSPDKAHLNLHINSLELGDSAVYFCASSQTEPVYGYTFGSGTRLTVV.

This clonotype came up many times. The J gene is TRBJ1-2, the V gene TRBV7-2; 7 nucleotides line up with TRBD1. The CDR3 sequence is 13 residues long. V was clipped by 7 bases and J by 6 bases; unmatched bases: 8. Germline CDR1 reads SGHTA; CDR2 reads FQGNSA. The CDR3 loop is CASNLPGGNGYTF. The CDR3 region has the DNA TGTGCCAGCAATTTGCCAGGGGGGAATGGCTACACCTTC.

This clonotype was detected many times. The V call is TRBV6-1, the J call TRBJ2-5, with TRBD2 identical over 9 bases. Trimming at V came to 5 bases and at J to 5 bases, leaving 6 bases not matched to a gene. Germline loops: CDR1 MNHNS, CDR2 SASEGT. The CDR3 contains 14 residues. The CDR3 is CASSRSGGKETQYF. DNA for the CDR3: TGTGCCAGCAGTAGAAGCGGGGGGAAGGAGACCCAGTACTTC.

The chain carries TRBV6-1 and TRBJ1-1; 8 bases are a match to TRBD1. J gave up 3 bases and V 6 bases, and 15 bases lay outside the gene matches. This CDR3 region has 17 residues. From germline, CDR1 is MNHNS and CDR2 SASEGT. Written as DNA, the CDR3 is TGTGCCAGCAGGGAAATCAGGGGGCGCTTTGTGGACACTGAAGCTTTCTTT. Amino acids: CASREIRGRFVDTEAFF.

This clonotype was observed many times. This chain joins TRBV7-2 and TRBJ2-5; 9 nucleotides align to TRBD1. The length of the CDR3 is 16 residues. Germline V gene data show CDR1 as SGHTA and CDR2 as FQGNSA. Germline trimming cut 5 bases from V and 6 bases from J; bases unmatched to any gene: 13. CDR3 nucleotide sequence: TGTGCCAGCAGCGGACCGGGACAGGGTAGTCGAAAGACCCAGTACTTC. Translated, it gives CASSGPGQGSRKTQYF.

Ten or more counts support this clonotype. This rearrangement joins TRBV2 to TRBJ1-6; weak D call: TRBD1 (5 bases). CDR3 length: 16 residues. The ends were cut back, 1 base at V and 9 bases at J, with 16 bases in the middle. CDR1 is SNHLY, CDR2 FYNNEI, per germline. The CDR3 loop reads CASSEVQLSRGSPLHF. The CDR3 bases are TGTGCCAGCAGTGAAGTACAGCTCAGTAGGGGTTCACCCCTCCACTTT.

V and J are TRBV6-5 and TRBJ2-5; 9 bases are a match to TRBD2. V lost 2 bases to trimming and J lost 5 bases; unmatched junction nucleotides: 3. The CDR3 covers 14 residues. CDR1 is MNHEY, CDR2 SVGAGI, per germline. CDR3 residues: CASSYGTSRETQYF. CDR3 coding DNA: TGTGCCAGCAGTTACGGGACTAGCAGGGAGACCCAGTACTTC.